This TCR beta chain was sequenced for a study of blood T cell repertoires in COVID-19. In the study overall: Sample material is recorded as cDNA or gDNA derived from T cells, B-cell-depleted T cells, or PBMCs.

Authors' processing steps: It was from reference gene primer amplification that nucleated cell counts were estimated. Assay used: immunoSEQ multiplex PCR; TCRdb lists only in-frame clones, some missing. V and J calls plus clone size are reproduced from that table; the DNA served to infer D and trimming. The table has fewer than 120,000 clones, around 90% seen once; the top ten hold about 5%. The V segment lost 4 bases and the J segment 3 bases; nucleotides outside the gene matches: 9. The CDR3 has 16 amino acids. Per the germline V gene, CDR1 is LGHNA and CDR2 is YSLEER. What was sequenced was peripheral blood. The receptor comes from a human donor in a cohort sampled during active COVID-19. The V and J genes are TRBV4-3 and TRBJ2-7; 10 bases align to TRBD2. The CDR3 reads CASSRLTGTSVYEQYF. CDR3 DNA sequence: TGCGCCAGCAGCCGCCTAACCGGGACTAGCGTCTACGAGCAGTACTTC.